What follows describes a single TCR beta chain. No cognate antigen has been identified for it. No much larger clone exists at a distance of one base, and base qualities are not known. From the germline V gene, CDR1 is SGHTA and CDR2 is FQGNSA. From the cysteine through the phenylalanine, the CDR3 covers 15 amino acids. Solely the CDR3 DNA is kept, with 45 bases framed from the first base. The junction shows trimming of 3 bases on V and 6 bases on J, and the gene matches do not reach 4 bases of it. Reads for this sample came from an Illumina NovaSeq 6000. cDNA libraries for TCRalpha and TCRbeta were prepared by 5'RACE using constant-segment primers, with sample barcodes and unique molecular identifiers added. Trizol reagent was used to extract RNA from every sample. Library amplification was performed in two PCR steps, and a second sample barcode and Illumina TruSeq adapters were introduced in the second step. Sequencing of libraries was performed on an Illumina NovaSeq with 2 x 150 bp paired-end reads. Per the source publication's procedure: Demultiplexing of reads and collapsing into UMI-guided consensus sequences were performed with migec v1.2.7. With mixcr v2.1.11, UMI consensuses were aligned to TRA and TRB V and J templates and assembled into clonotypes. A clonotype was counted as expanded or contracted only if both edgeR and NoisET called the change significant, with noise models trained on biological replicates. For edgeR calls, the cutoffs were a false discovery rate-adjusted p below 0.01 and a log2 fold-change threshold of 1. PCA with hierarchical clustering of max-normalized trajectories of the 1000 most abundant clonotypes was used as exploratory dynamics analysis. Each responding clone was given a CD4 or CD8 phenotype based on the CD4+ and CD8+ repertoires, which had been sequenced separately. TCRdb reprocessed the public reads (quality trimming at Q25 with fastp, clone calling with MiXCR) and kept in-frame beta chains. Identical CDR3 proteins give one entry, which carries the most common genes and DNA. It is TCRdb's table, rather than the study itself, that gives the V and J calls and clone size. Recorded for this sample are around 200,000 distinct CDR3 sequences; over 20% of them occurred a single time. The ten largest clones add up to roughly 23% of the sample.

The data were taken from a study of T-cell memory formation after mild COVID-19 listed by TCRdb under 2021. Study-wide context: TCR sequence clusters from the two donors were found to be largely donor specific. Longitudinal TCRalpha and TCRbeta repertoire sequencing tracked T-cell clones expanding and contracting after mild COVID-19 in a couple of donors. The cohort was made up of two young adult volunteers, one female and one male, who were previously healthy. The paper's findings and limits, for the study overall: From day 15 to 85, contracting clones showed balanced CD4/CD8 phenotypes, whereas a second wave of clones that expanded from day 15 to 37 leaned towards CD4+. Only two mild cases were covered in the study, and larger cohorts including severe cases with pre-infection samples were considered necessary. Some responding clones were detected in pre-infection memory, which suggested that pre-existing cross-reactive memory T cells had joined the SARS-CoV-2 response. Contracting CD4+ clones were found mainly in CM and EM memory subsets, while CD8+ clones were enriched in EMRA. Whether the second-wave clones peaking on day 37 were SARS-CoV-2 specific was not confirmed.

Ficoll-Paque density gradient centrifugation was used to isolate PBMCs. The sequence links TRBV7-2 to TRBJ2-7, with TRBD2 matching 14 junction bases. The sample was PBMCs or a T cell subset sorted from them (not recorded which). The TCR comes from an adult woman who had mild COVID-19 (a few samples of this study predate the infection). The sample titles of this study are shuffled in the database, so cell type and time point are left out; the donor was told from shared clones. This receptor carries the CDR3 CASSFGTSGRPEQYF. The DNA sequence is as follows: TGTGCCAGCAGCTTCGGGACTAGCGGGAGACCCGAGCAGTACTTC. Where the CDR3 stops, the reference TRBV7-2 and TRBJ2-7 genes take over; the full variable domain is GAGVSQSPSNKVTEKGKDVELRCDPISGHTALYWYRQSLGQGLEFLIYFQGNSAPDKSGLPSDRFSAERTGGSVSTLTIQRTQQEDSAVYLCASSFGTSGRPEQYFGPGTRLTVT.